This TCR beta chain was observed in a study of shared clonotypes between healthy human individuals. Study summary: Ranging from 18 to 49 in age, donors were two women and a few men. Study-wide points: Large sequencing depth failed to make sorted-subset sequencing complete, rarefaction showed. In this cohort, only blood was sampled, and tissue repertoires likely differ.

A remark on this clone: Its antigen is still unknown.

V lost 4 bases and J lost 6; bases outside the gene matches: 10. The CDR3 runs 15 residues. Germline V lookup: CDR1 SGHVS, CDR2 FNYEAQ. This table comes from immunoSEQ multiplex PCR, and its TCRdb copy is limited to in-frame clones, with some not included. The repertoire holds some 2.4 million clones, with roughly 93% as singletons. Among the donors, all were Caucasian adults who lived in Nashville, Tennessee. The sequencing input was naive CD4+ T cells from PBMCs. Subset meaning: CD45RA+ positively selected. This TCR derives from a man aged 18 to 35 in good health. Some clones in this sample may be carry-over from other donors' samples. The gene calls are TRBV7-6 and TRBJ2-3; 7 bases match TRBD2. The chain's CDR3 is CASSSGGPLRDTQYF. The CDR3 nucleotides read TGTGCCAGCAGCTCGGGGGGACCCCTCCGGGATACGCAGTATTTT.